Shown below are 14 T cell receptor beta chains from a single sample sequenced in a study of neurological immune-mediated disorders. TCRdb called the 5' RACE reads again in MiXCR, with one record for every CDR3 protein. The sample records roughly 98,000 distinct CDR3 sequences, about 13% being singletons. Time point denoted: longitudinal time-point 2. Sequencing used PBMCs. The receptors shown here come from a female donor with HTLV-1-associated myelopathy (HAM/TSP).

This clonotype was found many times. The chain uses TRBV10-3 and TRBJ2-2; TRBD2 aligns across 9 bases. The CDR3 runs to 18 residues. The V and J ends lost 1 base and 4 bases, in that order; junction bases with no gene match: 10. Germline loops: CDR1 ENHRY, CDR2 SYGVKD. The CDR3 region is CAISEYAQRGAPTGELFF. CDR3 DNA: TGTGCCATCAGTGAGTACGCCCAGCGGGGGGCCCCCACCGGGGAGCTGTTTTTT.

This clonotype was picked up many times. The V gene is TRBV7-3, the J gene TRBJ2-1; D not certain. This CDR3 is built from 15 residues. Germline V gene data show CDR1 as SGHTA and CDR2 as FQGTGA. V gave up 4 bases and J gave up 0 bases, with 10 bases separating them. The CDR3 DNA sequence: TGTGCCAGCAGCTCCTCCACAAGCTCCTACAATGAGCAGTTCTTC. Its protein is CASSSSTSSYNEQFF.

This rearrangement joins TRBV5-6 to TRBJ2-7, with 7 bases identical to TRBD2. CDR3 length: 16 residues. V trimming: 4 bases; J trimming: 0 bases; junction bases outside the gene matches: 10. Germline CDR1 is SGHDT and CDR2 is YYEEEE. This CDR3 reads CASSLARGTISYEQYF. For the CDR3, the DNA is TGTGCCAGCAGCCTAGCGCGGGGGACGATCTCCTACGAGCAGTACTTC.

About this clonotype itself: This may be a read error, as it is one base from a much larger clone. The conserved closing phenylalanine or tryptophan is absent in this CDR3, likely reflecting a read error. The V call is TRBV3-1, the J call TRBJ2-1; the D gene is possibly TRBD2 (5 bases). Germline V gene data show CDR1 as LGHDT and CDR2 as YNNKEL (reference sequence). The CDR3 runs 13 residues. V dropped 5 bases and J dropped 10 bases, with 15 bases sitting between them. CDR3: CASSVRGRAEQFI. The CDR3 coding sequence is TGTGCCAGCAGCGTACGTGGGCGGGCGGAGCAGTTCATC.

The sample holds many counts of this clonotype. This chain links TRBV12-3 or TRBV12-4 with TRBJ1-4; D is perhaps TRBD1 (5 bases). The CDR3 is 14 residues long. The V gene lost 3 bases and the J gene lost 6 bases, with 11 bases spanning the gap. The DNA for the CDR3 is TGTGCCAGCAGTTTGGGACTTATGGATGAAAAACTGTTTTTT. The encoded protein is CASSLGLMDEKLFF.

This clonotype came up many times. The gene calls are TRBV5-1 and TRBJ2-7; D remains unclear. Trimming removed 3 bases at V and 3 bases at J, with 7 bases between. This CDR3 has 12 residues. The germline gives CDR1 SGHRS, CDR2 YFSETQ. This CDR3 is CASSYGVYEQYF. In DNA form, the CDR3 reads TGCGCCAGCAGCTATGGGGTCTACGAGCAGTACTTC.

This clonotype has ten or more counts. V gene TRBV7-3 combines with J gene TRBJ2-7; TRBD2 agrees at 9 bases. The CDR3 has 14 residues. Germline V gene data show CDR1 as SGHTA and CDR2 as FQGTGA. The ends lost 5 bases at V and 0 bases at J; junction bases unmatched: 2. CDR3 residues: CASSPSGASYEQYF. CDR3 nucleotides: TGTGCCAGCAGCCCTAGCGGGGCCTCCTACGAGCAGTACTTC.

J is TRBJ2-2 and V is TRBV5-1, with D unresolved. This CDR3 has 16 residues. With 6 bases removed from V and 4 bases from J, the gap between germline ends came to 19 bases. Germline loops: CDR1 SGHRS, CDR2 YFSETQ. DNA of the CDR3: TGCGCCAGCACCCCTGCGCGGCGCCGTGGCACCGGGGAGCTGTTTTTT. It codes for CASTPARRRGTGELFF. Looking up the rest from reference TRBV5-1 and TRBJ2-2 gives the full variable domain: KAGVTQTPRYLIKTRGQQVTLSCSPISGHRSVSWYQQTPGQGLQFLFEYFSETQRNKGNFPGRFSGRQFSNSRSEMNVSTLELGDSALYLCASTPARRRGTGELFFGEGSRLTVL.

This clonotype was counted many times. The CDR3, as DNA: TGTGCCAGCAGCTTAGGAGGATCCGTTAACAATGAGCAGTTCTTC. It specifies CASSLGGSVNNEQFF. The J gene is TRBJ2-1, the V gene TRBV7-8; D remains ambiguous. The V gene lost 1 base and the J gene lost 5 bases, with 12 bases spanning the gap. CDR3 length equals 15 residues. CDR1 is SGHVS, CDR2 FQNEAQ, per germline.

The V gene is TRBV11-2, the J gene TRBJ2-7; the D gene could be TRBD1 or TRBD2 (5 bases each). The V gene's germline CDR1 is SGHAT and CDR2 FQNNGV. V lost 5 bases and J lost 7, with 15 bases in between. The CDR3 contains 13 residues. The CDR3 region has the DNA TGTGCCAGCAGCCCCGGGACGCCGGGGGAGCAGTACTTC. This translates into CASSPGTPGEQYF.

This clonotype was seen many times. The rearrangement links TRBV20-1 to TRBJ1-6; D may be TRBD1 (5 bases). Per germline, CDR1 DFQATT and CDR2 SNEGSKA (reference sequence). Deletions cut 0 bases from V and 2 bases from J, with 14 bases between. The CDR3 runs 17 residues. The CDR3 sequence is CSARDFQGTPYNSPLHF. CDR3 coding DNA: TGCAGTGCTAGAGATTTTCAGGGAACCCCCTATAATTCACCCCTCCACTTT.

This clonotype was seen a handful of times. This rearrangement joins TRBV10-2 to TRBJ1-5, with 7 bases lining up with TRBD1. The ends lost 6 bases at V and 3 bases at J; junction bases unmatched: 8. The CDR3 sequence is 15 residues long. Germline V gives CDR1 WSHSY, CDR2 SAAADI. Here the CDR3 reads CASSARDSPNQPQHF. The CDR3 nucleotides read TGCGCCAGCAGCGCCCGGGACAGCCCCAATCAGCCCCAGCATTTT.

This clonotype was seen many times. The chain combines TRBV4-2 with TRBJ1-1; D perhaps matches TRBD1 (5 bases). The germline gives CDR1 LGHNA, CDR2 YNFKEQ. The CDR3 consists of 14 residues. With 0 bases removed from V and 5 bases from J, the gap between germline ends came to 10 bases. The CDR3 protein is CASSQDRQRTEAFF. In DNA form, the CDR3 reads TGTGCCAGCAGCCAAGATCGACAGAGAACTGAAGCTTTCTTT.

With regard to this clonotype: The junction differs from germline at one of its ends, possibly a read error. The J gene is TRBJ1-1, the V gene TRBV4-1; D is unresolved. This CDR3 is built from 16 residues. The germline V gene encodes CDR1 MGHRA and CDR2 YSYEKL. The CDR3: CASSHEGRYCGTEVFF. The CDR3 nucleotides read TGCGCCAGCAGCCACGAAGGCCGGTATTGTGGCACTGAAGTTTTCTTT.